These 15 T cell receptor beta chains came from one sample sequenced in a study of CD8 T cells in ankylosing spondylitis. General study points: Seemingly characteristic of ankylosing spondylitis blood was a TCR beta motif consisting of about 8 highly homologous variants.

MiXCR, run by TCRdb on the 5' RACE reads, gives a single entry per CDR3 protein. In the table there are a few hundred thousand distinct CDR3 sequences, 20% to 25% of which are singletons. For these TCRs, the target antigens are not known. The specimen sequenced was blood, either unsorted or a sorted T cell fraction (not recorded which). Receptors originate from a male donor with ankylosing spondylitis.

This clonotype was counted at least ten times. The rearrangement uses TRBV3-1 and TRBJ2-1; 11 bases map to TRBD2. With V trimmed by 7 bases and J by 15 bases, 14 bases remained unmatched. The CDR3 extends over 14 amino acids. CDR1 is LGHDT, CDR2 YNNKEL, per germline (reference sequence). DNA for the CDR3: TGTGCCAGCATCCTCTCTAGCGGGAGGTCTGATCCGTTCTTC. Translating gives CASILSSGRSDPFF.

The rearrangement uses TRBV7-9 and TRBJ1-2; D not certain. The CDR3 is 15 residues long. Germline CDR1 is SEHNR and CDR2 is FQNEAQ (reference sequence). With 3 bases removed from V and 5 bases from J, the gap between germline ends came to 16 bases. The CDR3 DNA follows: TGTGCCAGCAGCTTCCAAGGAGCCAGAGCATATGGCTACACCTTC. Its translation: CASSFQGARAYGYTF. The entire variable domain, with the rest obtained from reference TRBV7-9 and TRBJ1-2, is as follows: DTGVSQNPRHKITKRGQNVTFRCDPISEHNRLYWYRQTLGQGPEFLTYFQNEAQLEKSRLLSDRFSAERPKGSFSTLEIQRTEQGDSAMYLCASSFQGARAYGYTFGSGTRLTVV.

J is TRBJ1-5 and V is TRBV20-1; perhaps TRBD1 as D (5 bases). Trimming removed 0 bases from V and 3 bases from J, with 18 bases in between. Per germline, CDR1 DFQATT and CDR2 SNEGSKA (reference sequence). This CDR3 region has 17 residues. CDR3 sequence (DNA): TGCAGTGCTAGAGATGGCTTAGGGGCAGAACCCAATCAGCCCCAGCATTTT. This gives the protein CSARDGLGAEPNQPQHF.

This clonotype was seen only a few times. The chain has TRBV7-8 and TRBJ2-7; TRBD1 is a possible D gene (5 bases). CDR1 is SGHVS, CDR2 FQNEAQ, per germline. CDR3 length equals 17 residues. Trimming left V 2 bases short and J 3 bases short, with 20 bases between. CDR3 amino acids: CASSLNSDSRIYYEQYF. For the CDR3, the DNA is TGTGCCAGCAGCTTAAATTCAGACAGTAGGATTTACTACGAGCAGTACTTC. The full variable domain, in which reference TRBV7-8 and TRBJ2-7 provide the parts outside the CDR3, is GAGVSQSPRYKVAKRGQDVALRCDPISGHVSLFWYQQALGQGPEFLTYFQNEAQLDKSGLPSDRFFAERPEGSVSTLKIQRTQQEDSAVYLCASSLNSDSRIYYEQYFGPGTRLTVT.

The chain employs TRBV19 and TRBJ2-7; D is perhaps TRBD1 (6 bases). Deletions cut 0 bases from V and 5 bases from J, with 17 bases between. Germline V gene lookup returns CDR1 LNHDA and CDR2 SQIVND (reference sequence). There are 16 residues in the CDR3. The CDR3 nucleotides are TGTGCCAGTAGTATAGATCTTAGGGGACACCCTAACGAGCAGTACTTC. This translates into CASSIDLRGHPNEQYF.

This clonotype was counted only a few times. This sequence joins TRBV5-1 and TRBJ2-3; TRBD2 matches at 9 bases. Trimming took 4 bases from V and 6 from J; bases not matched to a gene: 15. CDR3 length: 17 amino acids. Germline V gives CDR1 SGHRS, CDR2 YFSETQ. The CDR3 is CASSPASTSGRADTQYF. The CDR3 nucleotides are TGCGCCAGCAGCCCCGCTTCGACTAGCGGAAGGGCCGATACGCAGTATTTT.

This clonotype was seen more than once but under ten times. DNA of the CDR3: TGTGCCACCGGACAGAGCAATCAGCCCCAGCATTTT. Translated, it gives CATGQSNQPQHF. This chain connects TRBV10-3 to TRBJ1-5; D might be TRBD1 (6 bases). CDR1 is ENHRY, CDR2 SYGVKD, per germline. This CDR3 contains 12 residues. Trimming pared 10 bases from V and 1 base from J, leaving 8 bases between.

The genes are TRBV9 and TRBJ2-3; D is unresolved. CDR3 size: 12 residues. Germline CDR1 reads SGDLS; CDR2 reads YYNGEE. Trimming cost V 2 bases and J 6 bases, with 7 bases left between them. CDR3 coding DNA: TGTGCCAGCAGCGTTCGTTTCGATACGCAGTATTTT. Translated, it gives CASSVRFDTQYF. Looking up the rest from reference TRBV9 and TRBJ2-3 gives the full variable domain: DSGVTQTPKHLITATGQRVTLRCSPRSGDLSVYWYQQSLDQGLQFLIQYYNGEERAKGNILERFSAQQFPDLHSELNLSSLELGDSALYFCASSVRFDTQYFGPGTRLTVL.

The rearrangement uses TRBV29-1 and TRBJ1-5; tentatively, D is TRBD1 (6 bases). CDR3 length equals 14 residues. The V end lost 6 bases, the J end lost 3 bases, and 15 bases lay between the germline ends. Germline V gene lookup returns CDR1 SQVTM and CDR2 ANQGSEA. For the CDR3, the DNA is TGCAGCGTCCGCGAGAGGGGGGACAATCAGCCCCAGCATTTT. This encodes CSVRERGDNQPQHF. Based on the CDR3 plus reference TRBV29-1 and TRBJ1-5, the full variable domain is SAVISQKPSRDICQRGTSLTIQCQVDSQVTMMFWYRQQPGQSLTLIATANQGSEATYESGFVIDKFPISRPNLTFSTLTVSNMSPEDSSIYLCSVRERGDNQPQHFGDGTRLSIL.

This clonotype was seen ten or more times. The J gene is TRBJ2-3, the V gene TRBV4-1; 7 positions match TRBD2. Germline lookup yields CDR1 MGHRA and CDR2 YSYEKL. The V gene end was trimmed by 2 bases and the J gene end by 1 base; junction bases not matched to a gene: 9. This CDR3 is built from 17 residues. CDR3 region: CASSQPAGSDGTDTQYF. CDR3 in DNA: TGCGCCAGCAGCCAACCAGCGGGAAGCGATGGCACAGATACGCAGTATTTT.

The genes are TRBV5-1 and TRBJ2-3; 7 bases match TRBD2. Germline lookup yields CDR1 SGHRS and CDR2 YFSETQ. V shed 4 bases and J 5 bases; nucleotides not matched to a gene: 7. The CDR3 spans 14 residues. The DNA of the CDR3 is TGCGCCAGCAGCCTGCGGGAGTTTCAAGATACGCAGTATTTT. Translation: CASSLREFQDTQYF.

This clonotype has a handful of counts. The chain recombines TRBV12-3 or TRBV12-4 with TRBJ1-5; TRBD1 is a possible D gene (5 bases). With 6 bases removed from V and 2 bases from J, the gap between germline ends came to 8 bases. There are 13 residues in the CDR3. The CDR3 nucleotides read TGTGCCAGCAGGTGGGGGGGCAATCAGCCCCAGCATTTT. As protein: CASRWGGNQPQHF.

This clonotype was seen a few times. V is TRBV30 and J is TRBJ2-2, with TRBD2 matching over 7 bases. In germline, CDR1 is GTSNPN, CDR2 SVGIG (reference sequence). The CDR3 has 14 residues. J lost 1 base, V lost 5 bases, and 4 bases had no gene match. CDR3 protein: CAWAGEGNTGELFF. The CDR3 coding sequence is TGTGCCTGGGCGGGGGAGGGGAACACCGGGGAGCTGTTTTTT.

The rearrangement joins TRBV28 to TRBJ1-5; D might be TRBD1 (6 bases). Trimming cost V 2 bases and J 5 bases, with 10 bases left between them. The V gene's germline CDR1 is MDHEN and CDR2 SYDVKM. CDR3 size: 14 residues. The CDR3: CASSLIRGDQPQHF. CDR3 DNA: TGTGCCAGCAGTTTAATCAGGGGTGATCAGCCCCAGCATTTT. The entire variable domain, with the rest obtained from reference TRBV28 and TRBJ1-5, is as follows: DVKVTQSSRYLVKRTGEKVFLECVQDMDHENMFWYRQDPGLGLRLIYFSYDVKMKEKGDIPEGYSVSREKKERFSLILESASTNQTSMYLCASSLIRGDQPQHFGDGTRLSIL.

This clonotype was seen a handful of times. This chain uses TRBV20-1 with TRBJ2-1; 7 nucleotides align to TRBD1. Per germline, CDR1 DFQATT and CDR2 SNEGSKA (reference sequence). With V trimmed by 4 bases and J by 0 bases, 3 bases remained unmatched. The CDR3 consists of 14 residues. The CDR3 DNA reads TGCAGTGCTATGACAGGGAGCTCCTACAATGAGCAGTTCTTC. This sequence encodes CSAMTGSSYNEQFF.